The clone carrying this T cell receptor (beta chain) was detected ten times or more. As yet, its antigen is unknown. This entry comes from a study of T-cell memory formation after mild COVID-19. Overall study context: TCR clusters largely stayed donor specific.

Employing constant-segment primers, 5'RACE generated TCR alpha and TCR beta cDNA libraries bearing sample barcodes and UMIs. TCRdb processed the 5' RACE reads anew with MiXCR; each CDR3 protein has one entry. The sample holds about 350,000 distinct CDR3 sequences, approximately 14% seen once. Study-wide points: Contracting CD4+ clones lay largely in CM and EM, with CD8+ ones residing in EMRA. Cross-reactive memory seemingly joined, as some responding clones were found in pre-infection memory.

The CDR3 has 14 residues. V was shortened by 5 bases and J by 6 bases, with 16 bases between the two germline ends. V and J are TRBV12-3 or TRBV12-4 and TRBJ1-1; D is possibly TRBD1 (6 bases). Sequencing was carried out using PBMCs or a T cell subset sorted from them (not recorded which). The TCR sequence derives from a man in his late teens or twenties who had mild COVID-19 (a few samples of this study predate the infection). Cell type and time point are not known. The CDR3: CASSPRGGAPEAFF. As DNA, the CDR3 is TGTGCCAGCAGTCCTCGGGGGGGCGCCCCTGAAGCTTTCTTT.